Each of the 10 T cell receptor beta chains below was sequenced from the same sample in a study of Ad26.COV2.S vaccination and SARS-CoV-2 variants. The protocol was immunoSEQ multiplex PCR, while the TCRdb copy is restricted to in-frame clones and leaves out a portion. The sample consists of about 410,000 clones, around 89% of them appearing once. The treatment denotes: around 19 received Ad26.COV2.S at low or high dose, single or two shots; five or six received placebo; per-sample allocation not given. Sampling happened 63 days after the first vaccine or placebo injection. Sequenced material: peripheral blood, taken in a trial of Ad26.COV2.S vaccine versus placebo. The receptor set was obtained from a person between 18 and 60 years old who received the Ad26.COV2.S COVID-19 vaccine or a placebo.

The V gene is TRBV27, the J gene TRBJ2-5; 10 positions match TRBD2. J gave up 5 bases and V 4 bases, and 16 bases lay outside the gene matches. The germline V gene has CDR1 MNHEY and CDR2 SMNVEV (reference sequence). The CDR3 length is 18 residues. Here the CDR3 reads CASSSRLHLAGVGETQYF. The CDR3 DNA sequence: TGTGCCAGCAGTTCCCGCCTACACCTAGCGGGAGTTGGGGAGACCCAGTACTTC.

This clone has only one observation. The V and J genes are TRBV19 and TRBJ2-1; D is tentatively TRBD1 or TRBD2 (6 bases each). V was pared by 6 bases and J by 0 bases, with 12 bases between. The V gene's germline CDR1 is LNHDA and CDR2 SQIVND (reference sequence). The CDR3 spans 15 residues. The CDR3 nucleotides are TGTGCCAGTAGGGAACAGGGAGGCTCCTACAATGAGCAGTTCTTC. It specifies CASREQGGSYNEQFF. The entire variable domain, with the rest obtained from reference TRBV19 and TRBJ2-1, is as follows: DGGITQSPKYLFRKEGQNVTLSCEQNLNHDAMYWYRQDPGQGLRLIYYSQIVNDFQKGDIAEGYSVSREKKESFPLTVTSAQKNPTAFYLCASREQGGSYNEQFFGPGTRLTVL.

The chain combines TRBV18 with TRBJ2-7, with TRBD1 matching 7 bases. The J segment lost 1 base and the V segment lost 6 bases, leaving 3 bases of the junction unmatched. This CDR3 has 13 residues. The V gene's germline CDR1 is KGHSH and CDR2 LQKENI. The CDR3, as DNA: TGTGCCAGCTCGACAGGGAATTCCTACGAGCAGTACTTC. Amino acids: CASSTGNSYEQYF.

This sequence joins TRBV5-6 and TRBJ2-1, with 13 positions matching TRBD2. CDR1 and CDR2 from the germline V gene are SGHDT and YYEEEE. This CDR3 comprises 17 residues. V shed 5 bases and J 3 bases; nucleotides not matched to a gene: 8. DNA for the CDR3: TGTGCCAGCAGTTTAACGGGACTAGCGGGATACTACAATGAGCAGTTCTTC. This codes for CASSLTGLAGYYNEQFF.

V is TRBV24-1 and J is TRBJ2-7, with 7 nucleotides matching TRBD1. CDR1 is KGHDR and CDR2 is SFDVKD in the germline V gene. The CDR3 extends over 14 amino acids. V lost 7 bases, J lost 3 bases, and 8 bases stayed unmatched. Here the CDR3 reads CATSETGRNYEQYF. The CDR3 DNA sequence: TGTGCCACCAGCGAGACAGGGCGAAACTACGAGCAGTACTTC.

The CDR3, as DNA: TGTGCCAGCAGTACCACGACAGGGTCACATTCACCCCTCCACTTT. Protein: CASSTTTGSHSPLHF. The chain carries TRBV6-2 or TRBV6-3 and TRBJ1-6, with TRBD1 matching over 7 bases. The ends lost 5 bases at V and 8 bases at J; junction bases unmatched: 9. CDR3 length: 15 amino acids. From germline, CDR1 is MNHEY and CDR2 SVGEGT.

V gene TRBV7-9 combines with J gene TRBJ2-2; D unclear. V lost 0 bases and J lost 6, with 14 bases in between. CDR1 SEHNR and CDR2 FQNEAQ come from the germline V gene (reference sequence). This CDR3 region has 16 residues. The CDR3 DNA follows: TGTGCCAGCAGCTTAGCCGTGACAACCACCGCCGGGGAGCTGTTTTTT. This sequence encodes CASSLAVTTTAGELFF.

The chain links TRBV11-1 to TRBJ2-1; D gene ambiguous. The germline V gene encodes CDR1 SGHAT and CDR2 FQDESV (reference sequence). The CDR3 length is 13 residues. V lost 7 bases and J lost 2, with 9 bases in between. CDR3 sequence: CASKHGAYNEQFF. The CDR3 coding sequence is TGTGCCAGCAAGCATGGGGCCTACAATGAGCAGTTCTTC. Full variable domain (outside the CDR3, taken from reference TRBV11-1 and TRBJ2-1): EAEVAQSPRYKITEKSQAVAFWCDPISGHATLYWYRQILGQGPELLVQFQDESVVDDSQLPKDRFSAERLKGVDSTLKIQPAELGDSAMYLCASKHGAYNEQFFGPGTRLTVL.

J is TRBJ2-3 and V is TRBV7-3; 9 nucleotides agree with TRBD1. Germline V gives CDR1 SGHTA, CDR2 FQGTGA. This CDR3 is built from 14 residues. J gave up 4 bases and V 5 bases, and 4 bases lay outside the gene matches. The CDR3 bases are TGTGCCAGCAGCCCCGGACAGGGGCCAGATACGCAGTATTTT. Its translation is CASSPGQGPDTQYF.

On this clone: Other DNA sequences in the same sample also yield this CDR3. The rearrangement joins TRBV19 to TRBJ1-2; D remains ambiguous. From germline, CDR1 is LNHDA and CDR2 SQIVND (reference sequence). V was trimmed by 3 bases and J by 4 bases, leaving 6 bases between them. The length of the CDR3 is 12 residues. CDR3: CASSISVYGYTF. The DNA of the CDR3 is TGTGCCAGTAGTATTTCGGTCTATGGCTACACCTTC.